In its sample, the clone carrying this TCR beta chain was seen once. Germline V gene data show CDR1 as MNHNS and CDR2 as SASEGT. The CDR3 consists of 14 residues. V was clipped by 5 bases and J by 6 bases; unmatched bases: 7. Data came from immunoSEQ multiplex PCR; TCRdb stores just in-frame clones and leaves some out. The sample contains fewer than 60,000 clones, about 81% of which appear only once. The entry originates in a study of OX40 agonist ivuxolimab in advanced cancers. The specimen was CD4+ or CD8+ T cells sorted from blood, collected in a trial of the OX40 agonist ivuxolimab. The receptor's source is an adult with an advanced solid tumor such as melanoma, head and neck, liver or kidney cancer. V usage is TRBV6-1 and J usage is TRBJ1-5; 7 bases fit TRBD1. The CDR3 protein is CASSNRGLGQPQHF. The CDR3 DNA sequence: TGTGCCAGCAGTAACAGGGGATTAGGTCAGCCCCAGCATTTT.